One sample yielded the 24 T cell receptor beta chains listed below, sequenced in a study of blood T cells in healthy people across ages. PCR was performed a second time for roughly 7 to 11 cycles using a sample-barcoded 5' primer and a J-beta primer mix. TCRdb re-analysed the 5' RACE reads in MiXCR, keeping a single row per CDR3 protein. The table shows 450,000 to 600,000 distinct CDR3 sequences, with approximately 26% occurring only once. In addition, the sample was reused for a study of T cells of mothers and their children.

Material for sequencing was blood. These receptors all stem from a boy between 2 and 15 years old in good health.

The DNA of the CDR3 is TGTGCCAGCAGTCGCCTCAGCGATACGCAGTATTTT. As protein: CASSRLSDTQYF. V is TRBV6-5 and J is TRBJ2-3; D remains ambiguous. The CDR3 runs 12 residues. Trimming took 5 bases from V and 6 from J, leaving 9 bases between them. Germline-derived CDR1 and CDR2 are MNHEY and SVGAGI.

The chain is built from TRBV20-1 and TRBJ2-2; 7 nucleotides agree with TRBD1. The ends lost 2 bases at V and 3 bases at J; junction bases unmatched: 0. Germline V CDR1 and CDR2: DFQATT, SNEGSKA (reference sequence). There are 13 residues in the CDR3. This CDR3 is CSARQGDTGELFF. The CDR3 DNA follows: TGCAGTGCTAGACAGGGGGACACCGGGGAGCTGTTTTTT.

There are many counts of this clonotype. This rearrangement joins TRBV7-3 to TRBJ2-5; 8 bases are shared with TRBD2. The CDR3 is 16 residues long. Per the germline V gene, CDR1 is SGHTA and CDR2 is FQGTGA. V gave up 2 bases and J gave up 2 bases; unmatched junction bases: 7. CDR3 loop: CASSLEASGSQETQYF. In DNA form, the CDR3 reads TGTGCCAGCAGCTTAGAGGCTAGCGGGTCGCAAGAGACCCAGTACTTC. The variable domain in full, with the rest retrieved from reference TRBV7-3 and TRBJ2-5, is GAGVSQTPSNKVTEKGKYVELRCDPISGHTALYWYRQSLGQGPEFLIYFQGTGAADDSGLPNDRFFAVRPEGSVSTLKIQRTERGDSAVYLCASSLEASGSQETQYFGPGTRLLVL.

J is TRBJ2-1 and V is TRBV5-1; TRBD2 matches 8 bases. Germline CDR1 SGHRS, CDR2 YFSETQ. CDR3 length equals 17 residues. J was trimmed by 8 bases and V by 4 bases; bases with no gene match: 17. CDR3: CASSPPSPRGVGYEQFF. The CDR3 bases are TGCGCCAGCAGCCCCCCCTCCCCGCGGGGGGTTGGCTATGAGCAGTTCTTC.

This clonotype appeared a few times. This chain uses TRBV6-2 or TRBV6-3 with TRBJ2-1; the match to TRBD2 covers 7 bases. The germline CDR1 and CDR2 sequences are MNHEY and SVGEGT. The CDR3 contains 13 residues. J gave up 5 bases and V 6 bases, and 4 bases lay outside the gene matches. CDR3 region: CASRQSGNNEQFF. In DNA, the CDR3 is TGTGCCAGCAGACAAAGCGGGAACAATGAGCAGTTCTTC.

This clonotype was seen more than once but under ten times. The chain employs TRBV11-3 and TRBJ2-2; D is ambiguous. V was clipped by 2 bases and J by 7 bases, with 8 bases between them. CDR1 and CDR2 from the germline V gene are SGHNT and YENEEA. The CDR3 runs to 13 residues. This CDR3 is CASSLSSVGELFF. The CDR3 nucleotides are TGTGCCAGCAGCTTAAGTTCTGTCGGGGAGCTGTTTTTT.

The chain carries TRBV6-6 and TRBJ2-2; no clear D. Germline loops: CDR1 MNHNY, CDR2 SVGAGI (reference sequence). The CDR3 totals 15 residues. V lost 0 bases, J lost 5 bases, and 10 bases lay in between. The DNA for the CDR3 is TGTGCCAGCAGTTACTCTCGTCTGCCTACCGGGGAGCTGTTTTTT. This sequence encodes CASSYSRLPTGELFF.

This clonotype was seen ten or more times. V and J are TRBV3-1 and TRBJ2-5; 8 nucleotides align to TRBD2. Trimming at V came to 3 bases and at J to 2 bases, leaving 5 bases not matched to a gene. Germline values: CDR1 LGHDT, CDR2 YNNKEL (reference sequence). The CDR3 runs 15 residues. Here the CDR3 reads CASSQSGGRQETQYF. The CDR3 region has the DNA TGTGCCAGCAGCCAGAGCGGGGGCCGACAAGAGACCCAGTACTTC.

This chain uses TRBV3-1 with TRBJ2-7; 9 nucleotides align to TRBD1. With V trimmed by 4 bases and J by 4 bases, 5 bases remained unmatched. In germline, CDR1 is LGHDT, CDR2 YNNKEL (reference sequence). This CDR3 has 14 amino acids. CDR3 sequence: CASSPWDREYEQYF. The CDR3, as DNA: TGTGCCAGCAGCCCCTGGGACAGGGAATACGAGCAGTACTTC.

This rearrangement joins TRBV7-9 to TRBJ2-2; D not resolved. Germline V CDR1 and CDR2: SEHNR, FQNEAQ (reference sequence). The V gene lost 2 bases and the J gene lost 4 bases, with 11 bases spanning the gap. The CDR3 has 15 amino acids. The CDR3 sequence is CASSLSGVGTGELFF. The CDR3 DNA reads TGTGCCAGCAGCTTATCGGGCGTAGGCACCGGGGAGCTGTTTTTT. The whole variable domain, filled in from reference TRBV7-9 and TRBJ2-2, reads DTGVSQNPRHKITKRGQNVTFRCDPISEHNRLYWYRQTLGQGPEFLTYFQNEAQLEKSRLLSDRFSAERPKGSFSTLEIQRTEQGDSAMYLCASSLSGVGTGELFFGEGSRLTVL.

This clonotype was seen a few times. The V gene is TRBV6-1, the J gene TRBJ1-6; D is uncertain. The CDR3 is 17 residues long. The V gene lost 7 bases and the J gene lost 7 bases, with 23 bases spanning the gap. Germline V CDR1 and CDR2: MNHNS, SASEGT. The CDR3 loop is CASTLHPSQRGNSPLHF. For the CDR3, the DNA is TGTGCCAGCACCCTACACCCTTCACAGAGAGGGAATTCACCCCTCCACTTT.

This chain joins TRBV4-3 and TRBJ1-2; no clear D gene. The length of the CDR3 is 15 residues. Trimming took off 0 bases at V and 4 bases at J, with 12 bases between the two ends. The germline V gene encodes CDR1 LGHNA and CDR2 YSLEER. The CDR3, as DNA: TGCGCCAGCAGCCAAGATCTCGGGTACTCCTATGGCTACACCTTC. It is translated as CASSQDLGYSYGYTF.

This clonotype was observed a handful of times. J is TRBJ1-1 and V is TRBV7-9; D call uncertain. The germline V and J ends were trimmed by 5 bases and 7 bases, with 14 bases remaining between them. The CDR3 is made up of 13 amino acids. Germline V gene lookup returns CDR1 SEHNR and CDR2 FQNEAQ (reference sequence). CDR3 loop: CASSQPSGSEAFF. The DNA of the CDR3 is TGTGCCAGCAGCCAACCTTCGGGGAGTGAAGCTTTCTTT.

This clonotype appeared a few times. The CDR3 protein is CATSIGTGSQETQYF. For the CDR3, the DNA is TGTGCCACCAGCATCGGGACAGGCTCTCAAGAGACCCAGTACTTC. The V and J genes are TRBV15 and TRBJ2-5; the match to TRBD1 covers 8 bases. The V gene's germline CDR1 is LNHNV and CDR2 YYDKDF (reference sequence). The trim removed 4 bases at V and 2 bases at J, leaving 6 bases unmatched. CDR3 length: 15 amino acids.

This clonotype turned up a few times. The chain combines TRBV7-9 with TRBJ2-7; 7 positions match TRBD1. Germline loops: CDR1 SEHNR, CDR2 FQNEAQ (reference sequence). The ends lost 10 bases at V and 2 bases at J; junction bases unmatched: 17. The CDR3 totals 16 residues. CDR3 region: CAIIGGPTSTPYEQYF. The CDR3 DNA reads as TGTGCCATCATAGGGGGCCCTACTTCTACCCCCTACGAGCAGTACTTC.

Many counts were recorded for this clonotype. V and J are TRBV27 and TRBJ2-2; D is uncertain. The V end lost 3 bases, the J end lost 2 bases, and 7 bases lay between the germline ends. The germline V gene has CDR1 MNHEY and CDR2 SMNVEV (reference sequence). The CDR3 spans 14 residues. The CDR3 is CASSLSGNTGELFF. The CDR3 DNA follows: TGTGCCAGCAGTTTGAGTGGAAACACCGGGGAGCTGTTTTTT.

The chain joins TRBV7-2 to TRBJ2-1; 12 bases map to TRBD2. CDR1 is SGHTA, CDR2 FQGNSA, per germline. V lost 3 bases and J lost 6; bases outside the gene matches: 0. The CDR3 runs to 14 residues. This chain's CDR3 is CASSLTSGGNEQFF. The CDR3 nucleotides read TGTGCCAGCAGCTTGACTAGCGGGGGCAATGAGCAGTTCTTC.

The chain links TRBV28 to TRBJ2-2, with D possibly being TRBD2 (5 bases). There are 15 residues in the CDR3. The germline V gene encodes CDR1 MDHEN and CDR2 SYDVKM. With 5 bases removed from V and 6 bases from J, the gap between germline ends came to 16 bases. The CDR3 DNA is TGTGCCAGCAGTATTTACCGGGAACCCCCCGGGGAGCTGTTTTTT. This gives the protein CASSIYREPPGELFF.

The chain links TRBV7-9 to TRBJ2-4; D may be TRBD1 (6 bases). The CDR3 is 18 residues long. V was shortened by 0 bases and J by 2 bases, with 17 bases between the two germline ends. CDR1 and CDR2 (germline): SEHNR, FQNEAQ (reference sequence). The CDR3 DNA reads as TGTGCCAGCAGCTTAGCCTTTCAGGGGATCTCTTCCAAAAACATTCAGTACTTC. The encoded protein is CASSLAFQGISSKNIQYF.

This chain connects TRBV5-1 to TRBJ1-2, with D hard to call. Looked up from germline, CDR1 is SGHRS and CDR2 is YFSETQ. The CDR3 sequence is 15 residues long. The germline V and J ends were trimmed by 2 bases and 1 base, with 12 bases remaining between them. The CDR3 nucleotides are TGCGCCAGCAGCTTTAGGCCGAGCTATAACTATGGCTACACCTTC. Protein: CASSFRPSYNYGYTF.

The chain links TRBV6-6 to TRBJ2-4; TRBD1 matches at 7 bases. Germline lookup yields CDR1 MNHNY and CDR2 SVGAGI (reference sequence). J was trimmed by 0 bases and V by 2 bases; bases with no gene match: 4. The CDR3 runs 16 residues. This chain's CDR3 is CASSYPGQLAKNIQYF. The CDR3 DNA is TGTGCCAGCAGTTACCCGGGACAGTTAGCCAAAAACATTCAGTACTTC.

The V call is TRBV7-8, the J call TRBJ2-1; 7 bases align to TRBD1. The DNA end lines up better with TRBJ2-7; the J call may be wrong. The germline gives CDR1 SGHVS, CDR2 FQNEAQ. The CDR3 is 15 amino acids. In nucleotides, the CDR3 is TGTGCCAGCAGCTTAGATCCGGGACAGACCTACGAGCAGTACTTC. The encoded protein is CASSLDPGQTYEQYF.

This clonotype was detected a few times. The chain links TRBV10-2 to TRBJ2-5, with D possibly being TRBD2 (6 bases). The CDR3 is 17 residues long. Germline V lookup: CDR1 WSHSY, CDR2 SAAADI. V gave up 2 bases and J gave up 3 bases, with 19 bases separating them. The CDR3 reads CASSEPHSPSGEETQYF. As DNA, the CDR3 is TGCGCCAGCAGTGAGCCACACTCCCCATCGGGGGAAGAGACCCAGTACTTC.

The chain links TRBV6-6 to TRBJ1-2; D unresolved. V lost 6 bases, J lost 4 bases, and 12 bases lay in between. CDR1 is MNHNY, CDR2 SVGAGI, per germline (reference sequence). CDR3 length: 13 residues. The CDR3 loop reads CASSLEVVYGYTF. The DNA for the CDR3 is TGTGCCAGCAGCCTGGAGGTCGTCTATGGCTACACCTTC.